In its sample, the clone carrying this TCR beta chain is medium-sized (0.01 to 0.1%). The antigen remains undetermined. This entry belongs to a study of early T cells in non-severe SARS-CoV-2 infection. Study background: With bulk RNA from unsorted whole blood as input, sequencing yielded unpaired chains. Study-level points and caveats: VDJdb matching, biased toward anti-spike CD8 responses, missed private and CD4 specificities.

Tagging with unique molecular identifiers was applied to individual cDNA molecules. MiXCR, run by TCRdb on the 5' RACE reads, gives a single entry per CDR3 protein. The sample has over 20,000 distinct CDR3 sequences; over 4% are singletons. The receptor's source is an adult who was a healthcare worker with PCR-confirmed SARS-CoV-2 infection or an uninfected control (not recorded which). The sequencing sample was made of whole blood.

CDR3 DNA sequence: TGTGCCAGCACCCTTGGTGGGGCGACCTTCCAAGAGACCCAGTACTTC. As protein: CASTLGGATFQETQYF. The rearrangement uses TRBV7-2 and TRBJ2-5; D is possibly TRBD1 (5 bases). From germline, CDR1 is SGHTA and CDR2 FQGNSA. The V gene lost 7 bases and the J gene lost 1 base, with 19 bases spanning the gap. The CDR3 is 16 residues long.